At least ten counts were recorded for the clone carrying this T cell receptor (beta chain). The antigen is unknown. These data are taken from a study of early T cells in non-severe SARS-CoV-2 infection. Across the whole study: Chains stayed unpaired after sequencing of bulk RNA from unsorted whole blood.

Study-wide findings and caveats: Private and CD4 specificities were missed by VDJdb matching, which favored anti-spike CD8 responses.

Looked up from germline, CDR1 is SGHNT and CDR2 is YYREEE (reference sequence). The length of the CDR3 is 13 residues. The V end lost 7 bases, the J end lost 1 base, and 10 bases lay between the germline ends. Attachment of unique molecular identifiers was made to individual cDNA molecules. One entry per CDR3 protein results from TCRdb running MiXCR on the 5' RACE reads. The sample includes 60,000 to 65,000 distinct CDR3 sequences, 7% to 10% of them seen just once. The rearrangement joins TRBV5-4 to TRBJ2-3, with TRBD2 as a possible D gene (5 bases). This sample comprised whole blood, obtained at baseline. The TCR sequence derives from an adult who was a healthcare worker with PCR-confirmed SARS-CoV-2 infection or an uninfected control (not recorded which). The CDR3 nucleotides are TGTGCCAGCCTCGCCGGGGGCACAGATACGCAGTATTTT. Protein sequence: CASLAGGTDTQYF.